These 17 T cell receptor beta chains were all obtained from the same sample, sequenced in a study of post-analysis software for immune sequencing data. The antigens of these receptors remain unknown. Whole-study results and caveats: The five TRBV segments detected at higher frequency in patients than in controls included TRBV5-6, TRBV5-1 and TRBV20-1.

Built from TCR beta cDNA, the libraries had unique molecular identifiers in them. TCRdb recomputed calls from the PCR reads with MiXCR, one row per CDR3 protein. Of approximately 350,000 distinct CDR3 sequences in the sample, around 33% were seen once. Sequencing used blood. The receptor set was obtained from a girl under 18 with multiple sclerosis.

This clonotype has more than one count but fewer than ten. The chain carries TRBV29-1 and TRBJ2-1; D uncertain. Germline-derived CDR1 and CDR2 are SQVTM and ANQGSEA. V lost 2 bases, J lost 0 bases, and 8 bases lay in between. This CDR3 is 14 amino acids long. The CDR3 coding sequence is TGCAGCGTTGAACCAAGAAGCTCCTACAATGAGCAGTTCTTC. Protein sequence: CSVEPRSSYNEQFF.

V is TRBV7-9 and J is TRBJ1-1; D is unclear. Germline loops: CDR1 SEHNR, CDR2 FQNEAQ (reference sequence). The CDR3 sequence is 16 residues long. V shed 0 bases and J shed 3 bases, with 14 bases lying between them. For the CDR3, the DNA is TGTGCCAGCAGCTTAGCGCTCGCAGGCACCTACACTGAAGCTTTCTTT. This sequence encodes CASSLALAGTYTEAFF.

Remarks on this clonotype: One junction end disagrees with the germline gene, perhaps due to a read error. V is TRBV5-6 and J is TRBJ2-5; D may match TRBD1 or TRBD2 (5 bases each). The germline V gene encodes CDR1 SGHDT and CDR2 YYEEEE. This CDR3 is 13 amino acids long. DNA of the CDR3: TGTGCCAGCAGCTTGGCCCCAATTGGGACCCGGTACTTC. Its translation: CASSLAPIGTRYF. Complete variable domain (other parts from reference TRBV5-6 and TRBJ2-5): DAGVTQSPTHLIKTRGQQVTLRCSPKSGHDTVSWYQQALGQGPQFIFQYYEEEERQRGNFPDRFSGHQFPNYSSELNVNALLLGDSALYLCASSLAPIGTRYFGPGTRLLVL.

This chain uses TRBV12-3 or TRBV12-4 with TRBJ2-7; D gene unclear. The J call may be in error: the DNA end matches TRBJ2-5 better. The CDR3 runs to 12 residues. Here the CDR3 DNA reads TGTGCCAGCAGTCCCTTTGGGGAGACCCAGTACTTC. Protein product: CASSPFGETQYF.

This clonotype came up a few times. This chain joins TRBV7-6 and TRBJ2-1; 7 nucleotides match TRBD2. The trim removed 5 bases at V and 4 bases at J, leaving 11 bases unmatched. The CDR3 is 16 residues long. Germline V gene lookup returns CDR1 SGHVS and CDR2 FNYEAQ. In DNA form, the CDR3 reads TGTGCCAGCAGCCCCTCGAGCGGGGACTCTTACAATGAGCAGTTCTTC. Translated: CASSPSSGDSYNEQFF.

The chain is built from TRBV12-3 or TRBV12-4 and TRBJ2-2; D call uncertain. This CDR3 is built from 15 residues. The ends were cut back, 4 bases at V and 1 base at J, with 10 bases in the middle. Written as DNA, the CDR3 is TGTGCCAGCAGTTGGGTTCGCCAGAACACCGGGGAGCTGTTTTTT. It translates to CASSWVRQNTGELFF.

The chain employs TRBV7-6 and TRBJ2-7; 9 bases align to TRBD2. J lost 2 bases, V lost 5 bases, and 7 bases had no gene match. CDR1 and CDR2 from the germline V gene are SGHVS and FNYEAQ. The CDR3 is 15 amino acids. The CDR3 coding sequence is TGTGCCAGCAGCCTTGCTAGCGGGGTAACCTACGAGCAGTACTTC. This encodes CASSLASGVTYEQYF.

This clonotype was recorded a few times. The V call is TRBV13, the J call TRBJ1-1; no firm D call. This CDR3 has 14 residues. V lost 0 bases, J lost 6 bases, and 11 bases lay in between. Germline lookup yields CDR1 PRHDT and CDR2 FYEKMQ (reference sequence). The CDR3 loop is CASSLGEWRAEAFF. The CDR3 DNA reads TGTGCCAGCAGCTTAGGAGAGTGGAGGGCTGAAGCTTTCTTT. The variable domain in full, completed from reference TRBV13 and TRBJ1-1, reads AAGVIQSPRHLIKEKRETATLKCYPIPRHDTVYWYQQGPGQDPQFLISFYEKMQSDKGSIPDRFSAQQFSDYHSELNMSSLELGDSALYFCASSLGEWRAEAFFGQGTRLTVV.

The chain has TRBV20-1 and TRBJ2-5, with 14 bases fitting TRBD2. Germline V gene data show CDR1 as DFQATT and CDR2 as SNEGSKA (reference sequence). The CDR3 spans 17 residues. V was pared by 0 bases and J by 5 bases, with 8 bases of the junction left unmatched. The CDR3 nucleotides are TGCAGTGCTAGAGATACGACTAGCGGGGGGGAGATGGAGACCCAGTACTTC. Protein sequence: CSARDTTSGGEMETQYF.

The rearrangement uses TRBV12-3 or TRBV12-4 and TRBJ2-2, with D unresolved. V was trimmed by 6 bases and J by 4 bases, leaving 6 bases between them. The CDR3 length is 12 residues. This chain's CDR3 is CASSGVTGELFF. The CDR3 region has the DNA TGTGCCAGCAGCGGAGTCACCGGGGAGCTGTTTTTT.

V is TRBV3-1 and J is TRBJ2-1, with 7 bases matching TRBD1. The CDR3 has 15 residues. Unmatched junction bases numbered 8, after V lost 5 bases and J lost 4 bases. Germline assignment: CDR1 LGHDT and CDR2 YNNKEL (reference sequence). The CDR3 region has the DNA TGTGCCAGCAGCTTGGGACAGTGGGGGTACAATGAGCAGTTCTTC. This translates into CASSLGQWGYNEQFF.

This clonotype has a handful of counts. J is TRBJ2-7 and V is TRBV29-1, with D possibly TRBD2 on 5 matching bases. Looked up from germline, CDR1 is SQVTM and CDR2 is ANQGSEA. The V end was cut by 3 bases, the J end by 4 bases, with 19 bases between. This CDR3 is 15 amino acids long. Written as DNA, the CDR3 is TGCAGCGTTGATCAGGAGAGGCTAGCTGCGTACGAGCAGTACTTC. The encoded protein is CSVDQERLAAYEQYF.

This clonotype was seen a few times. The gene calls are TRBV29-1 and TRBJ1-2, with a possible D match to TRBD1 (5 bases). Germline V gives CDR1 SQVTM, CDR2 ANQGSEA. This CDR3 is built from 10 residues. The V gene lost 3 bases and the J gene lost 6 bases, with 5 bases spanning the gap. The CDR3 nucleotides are TGCAGCGTTGAGGGGGATGGCTACACCTTC. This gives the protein CSVEGDGYTF.

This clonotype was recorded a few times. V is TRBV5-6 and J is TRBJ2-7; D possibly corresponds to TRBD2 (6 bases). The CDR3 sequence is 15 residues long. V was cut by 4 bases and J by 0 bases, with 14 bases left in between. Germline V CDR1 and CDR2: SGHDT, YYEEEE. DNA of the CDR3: TGTGCCAGCAGCCGACGGGACTCCTCCTCCTACGAGCAGTACTTC. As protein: CASSRRDSSSYEQYF.

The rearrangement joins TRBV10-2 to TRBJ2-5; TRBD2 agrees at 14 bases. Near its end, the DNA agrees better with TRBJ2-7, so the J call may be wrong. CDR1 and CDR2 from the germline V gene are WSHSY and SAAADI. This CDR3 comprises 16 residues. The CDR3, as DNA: TGCGCCAGCAGTGATGACGGGACTAGCGGGGGCAACGAGCAGTACTTC. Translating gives CASSDDGTSGGNEQYF.

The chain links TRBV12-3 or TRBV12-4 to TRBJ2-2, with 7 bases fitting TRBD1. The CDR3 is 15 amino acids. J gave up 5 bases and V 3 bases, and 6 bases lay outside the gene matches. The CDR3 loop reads CASSLQGEMTGELFF. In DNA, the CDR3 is TGTGCCAGCAGTTTGCAGGGGGAAATGACCGGGGAGCTGTTTTTT.

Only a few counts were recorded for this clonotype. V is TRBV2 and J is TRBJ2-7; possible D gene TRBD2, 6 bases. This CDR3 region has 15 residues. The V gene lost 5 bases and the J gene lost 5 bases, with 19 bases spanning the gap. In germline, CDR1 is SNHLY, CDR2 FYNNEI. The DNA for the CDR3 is TGTGCCAGCAGTCCTCCCCGGGGGTCCTACGACGAGCAGTACTTC. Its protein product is CASSPPRGSYDEQYF.